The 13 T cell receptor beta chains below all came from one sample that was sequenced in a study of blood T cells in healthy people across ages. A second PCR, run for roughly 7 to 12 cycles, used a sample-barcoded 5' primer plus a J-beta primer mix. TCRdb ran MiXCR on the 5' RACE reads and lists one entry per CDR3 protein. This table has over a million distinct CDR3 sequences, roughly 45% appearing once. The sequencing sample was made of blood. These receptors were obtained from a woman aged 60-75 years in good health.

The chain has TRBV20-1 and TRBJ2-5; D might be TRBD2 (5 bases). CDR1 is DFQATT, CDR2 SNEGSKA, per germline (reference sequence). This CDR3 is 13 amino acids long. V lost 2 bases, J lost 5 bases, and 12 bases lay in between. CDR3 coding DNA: TGCAGTGCTAGAACCCTAGCATGGGAGACCCAGTACTTC. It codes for CSARTLAWETQYF.

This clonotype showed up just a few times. The CDR3 reads CASSSVLQAGAQQYF. In DNA, the CDR3 is TGTGCCAGCAGTTCTGTGTTACAGGCGGGGGCCCAGCAGTACTTC. The chain uses TRBV7-8 and TRBJ2-7, with D perhaps matching TRBD2 (7 bases). CDR1 is SGHVS and CDR2 is FQNEAQ in the germline V gene. The CDR3 is made up of 15 amino acids. With 6 bases removed from V and 8 bases from J, the gap between germline ends came to 23 bases.

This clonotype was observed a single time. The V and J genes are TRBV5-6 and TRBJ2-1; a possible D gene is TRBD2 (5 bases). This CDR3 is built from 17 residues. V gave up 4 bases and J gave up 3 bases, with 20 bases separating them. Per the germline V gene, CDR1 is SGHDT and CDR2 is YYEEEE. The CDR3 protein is CASSAPGLAAVYNEQFF. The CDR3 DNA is TGTGCCAGCAGCGCCCCCGGGCTAGCCGCCGTCTACAATGAGCAGTTCTTC.

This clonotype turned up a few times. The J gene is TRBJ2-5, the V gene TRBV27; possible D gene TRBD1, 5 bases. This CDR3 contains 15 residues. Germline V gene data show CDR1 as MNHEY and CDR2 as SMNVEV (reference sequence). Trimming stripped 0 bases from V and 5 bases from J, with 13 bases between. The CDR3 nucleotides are TGTGCCAGCAGTTTATCCGGCAGGGTTGTGGAGACCCAGTACTTC. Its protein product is CASSLSGRVVETQYF.

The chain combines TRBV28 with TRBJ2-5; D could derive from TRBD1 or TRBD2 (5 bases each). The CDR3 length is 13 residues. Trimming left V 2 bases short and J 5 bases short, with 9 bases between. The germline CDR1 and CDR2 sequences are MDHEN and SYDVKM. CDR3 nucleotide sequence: TGTGCCAGCAGTTTAGAAGGGGACGAGACCCAGTACTTC. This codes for CASSLEGDETQYF.

The CDR3: CASSSIRGRSPEQYF. CDR3 nucleotide sequence: TGTGCCAGCAGCTCCATCAGGGGGCGCTCGCCCGAGCAGTACTTC. The rearrangement joins TRBV7-9 to TRBJ2-7; 8 nucleotides align to TRBD1. The V and J ends lost 4 bases and 6 bases, in that order; junction bases with no gene match: 11. From germline, CDR1 is SEHNR and CDR2 FQNEAQ (reference sequence). This CDR3 has 15 residues.

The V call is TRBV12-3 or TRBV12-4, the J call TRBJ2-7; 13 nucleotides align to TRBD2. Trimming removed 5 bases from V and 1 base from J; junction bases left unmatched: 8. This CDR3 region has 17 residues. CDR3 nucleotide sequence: TGTGCCAGCAGTCCCGGGACTAGCGGGACCGGTTCCTACGAGCAGTACTTC. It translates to CASSPGTSGTGSYEQYF.

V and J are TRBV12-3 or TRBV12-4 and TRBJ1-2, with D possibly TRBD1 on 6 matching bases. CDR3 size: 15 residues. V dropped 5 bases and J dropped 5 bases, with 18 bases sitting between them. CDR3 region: CASSPRVGAGYGYTF. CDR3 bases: TGTGCCAGCAGTCCCAGAGTGGGGGCTGGGTATGGCTACACCTTC.

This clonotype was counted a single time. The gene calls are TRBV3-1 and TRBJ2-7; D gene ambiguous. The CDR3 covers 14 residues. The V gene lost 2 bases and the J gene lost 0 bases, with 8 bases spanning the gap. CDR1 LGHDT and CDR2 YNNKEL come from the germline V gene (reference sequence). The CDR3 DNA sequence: TGTGCCAGCAGCCAAAGGTCTGTCTCCTACGAGCAGTACTTC. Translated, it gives CASSQRSVSYEQYF.

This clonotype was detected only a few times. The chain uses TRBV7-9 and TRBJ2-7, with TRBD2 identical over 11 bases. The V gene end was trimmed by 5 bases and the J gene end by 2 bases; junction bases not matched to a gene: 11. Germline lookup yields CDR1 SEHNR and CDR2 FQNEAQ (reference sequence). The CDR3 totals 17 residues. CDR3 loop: CASSPGVGTSGTYEQYF. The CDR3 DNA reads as TGTGCCAGCAGCCCCGGCGTAGGGACTAGCGGAACCTACGAGCAGTACTTC.

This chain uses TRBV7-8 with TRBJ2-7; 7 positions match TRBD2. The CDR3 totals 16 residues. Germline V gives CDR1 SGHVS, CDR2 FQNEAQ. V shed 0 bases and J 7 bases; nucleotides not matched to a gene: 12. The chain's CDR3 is CASSLAVGGSVSEQYF. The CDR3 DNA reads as TGTGCCAGCAGCTTAGCGGTGGGCGGGAGCGTATCTGAGCAGTACTTC.

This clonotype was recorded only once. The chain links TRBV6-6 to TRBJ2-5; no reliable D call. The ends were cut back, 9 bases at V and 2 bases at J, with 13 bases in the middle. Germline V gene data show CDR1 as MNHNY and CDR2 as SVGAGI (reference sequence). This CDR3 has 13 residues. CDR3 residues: CASSDPAQETQYF. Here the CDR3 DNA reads TGTGCCAGTAGTGATCCAGCTCAAGAGACCCAGTACTTC.

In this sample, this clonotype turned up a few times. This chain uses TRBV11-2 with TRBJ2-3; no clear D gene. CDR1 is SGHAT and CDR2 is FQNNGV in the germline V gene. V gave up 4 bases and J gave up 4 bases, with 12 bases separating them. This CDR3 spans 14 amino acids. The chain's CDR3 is CASSSPALPDTQYF. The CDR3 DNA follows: TGTGCCAGCAGCTCGCCAGCCCTCCCAGATACGCAGTATTTT.